This T cell receptor beta chain derives from a study of cytomegalovirus exposure and HLA in healthy donors (dated by TCRdb to the late 2010s). About the full investigation: An earlier analysis of several hundred of the donors reported 250 to 300 Gb of sequence data and 120 million or so unique TCR beta sequences from some 180 million T cells. A later genetic analysis took genome-wide SNP genotypes for about three fifths of the roughly 670 donors and used that subset as a discovery cohort. Among about 400 genotyped donors of the cohort, an average of approximately 240,000 unique TCR beta nucleotide sequences was sequenced per donor, of which about 19% were non-productive. Every discovery cohort repertoire had been produced on one sequencing platform. HLA typing covered class I and class II loci at four-digit resolution. An early release covering around 630 HLA-typed donors comprised 250 to 350 gigabases of sequencing data and approximately 85 million unique TCR sequences. Of the roughly 400 genotyped donors, approximately 80% fell in the genetic ancestry cluster associated with self-reported Caucasian donors. The study aimed to test whether cataloging public T cell receptors could reveal signatures of past pathogen exposure. Several DR-DQ haplotypes were treated as single units for association and clustering because of strong linkage in the cohort. In an earlier analysis of 550 to 700 of the donors, high-throughput TCR beta sequencing was used to judge whether each TCR beta V gene segment behaved as functional or pseudogenic. The study combined high-throughput TCR immunosequencing, statistical association of individual TCRs with disease status, and machine learning to predict cytomegalovirus infection status. The number of typed donors differed by locus: roughly 629-640 for A, B, C, DRB1 and DQB1; 522 for DQA1; 606 for DPA1; and 400 to 480 for DPB1. The study profiled the T cell repertoires of 550 to 700 subjects by immunosequencing and related them to cytomegalovirus serostatus. In addition to the first cohort of around 670 subjects, a separate validation cohort of 130 or so different subjects was used. To study patterns of TCR occurrence, a later analysis re-analyzed previously published TCR beta repertoires from 700 or so donors and added high-resolution HLA genotyping. Rather than using new phenotypic data, the later analysis identified candidate immune exposures from TCR beta sequences and from how often those sequences occurred across donors. Donor age, sex, ethnicity and CMV serostatus were compiled alongside the repertoire data. What the study reported, not specific to this receptor: While some public TCRs were present in many individuals, most TCR sequences turned up only very rarely across donors. According to a later analysis, TCR association rates differed among HLA loci, with DRB1 alleles showing the most associated TCRs and HLA-C alleles showing the fewest. According to a later analysis, parvovirus B19, influenza, CMV and Epstein-Barr virus appeared linked to several top co-occurrence clusters. The earlier analysis of around 600 of the donors excluded approximately 15 rarely observed V segments, including chromosome 9 orphons, because counts were too low. A further reported finding was that TCR beta sequences accurately predicted the HLA-A and HLA-B alleles for most subjects in the first cohort. An earlier analysis of roughly 570 of the donors showed that most TCR beta V segments appeared in productive rearrangements either about 87% or about 30% of the time, which broadly matched IMGT annotations. The presence/absence analyses assumed that sequencing depth was roughly uniform across donors, and that assumption may not be true. V-gene and J-gene trimming of TCR beta chains was associated with a missense DCLRE1C variant in a later genetic analysis, and the association was replicated in an independent cohort. Immune exposure information for the cohort was limited to CMV serostatus. This cohort had only TCR beta chains sequenced, and the lack of alpha or paired-chain data limited which features could be detected. According to a later analysis, most CMV-associated TCR beta chains appeared to be HLA-restricted, and the HLA associations seemed to be driven largely by CMV exposure. A group of highly shared sequence variants was considered likely to be a technical artifact of the sequencing pipeline. The classifier was reported to diagnose cytomegalovirus status with high specificity and sensitivity in both the original and validation cohorts. In a later analysis, HLA-associated TCR beta chains were found to be more clonally expanded and to have lower generation probabilities than equally common non-associated chains. HLA typing was unavailable for some donors at each locus, so association tests used only the typed subset. A total of around 150 TCR beta chains were listed by the study as associated with cytomegalovirus. Specific HLA alleles were associated with some 15,000 TCR beta sequences at a false discovery rate of 0.05 in a later analysis. Because the 87-base-pair reads could not distinguish some IMGT-functional V segments, including TRBV6-2 and TRBV6-3, those segments were excluded. Compared with the roughly 720-donor mean, donors in an Asian-associated ancestry cluster had fewer N-insertions in productive TCRs, according to a later genetic analysis. The authors suggested that the approach could potentially be generalized to other disease states and immunological phenotypes. Linkage disequilibrium might explain the correlated functional status among segregating V segments, but an unknown experimental factor could not be ruled out. Assigning TCR associations to individual alleles was difficult when HLA alleles, especially DR and DQ, strongly co-occurred. A few of the identified cytomegalovirus-associated TCR beta chains were confirmed in vitro to be specific for cytomegalovirus antigens.

From a lookup of the germline V gene (reference sequence), CDR1 and CDR2 are WNHNN and SYGVQD. At the junction V is shortened by 3 bases and J by 4 bases; bases outside the gene matches: 6. From the cysteine up to the phenylalanine, the CDR3 has a length of 16 residues. Only the CDR3 region is kept as DNA, spanning 48 bases read in frame from base 1. Notes on this clone: Its antigen is still unknown. Base qualities are not at hand, and no much larger clone is one base apart.

Receptor libraries were prepared by the immunoSEQ multiplex PCR assay. For the multiplex PCR, a mixture combining 60 forward primers for TCR Vbeta segments and 13 reverse primers for TCR Jbeta segments was used. The CDR3 region of rearranged TCR beta genes was amplified from genomic DNA by a multiplex PCR assay. The amplified TCR beta libraries were sequenced on the Illumina HiSeq System as 87-base-pair reads. The study's own analysis went as follows. Across the 500 to 750 repertoires, a later analysis counted some 80 million unique TCR beta chains, about 10 million of which were shared by at least two donors. Raw reads were error-corrected and collapsed into unique sequences with a nearest-neighbor algorithm that merged closely related sequences to remove PCR and sequencing errors. V, D and J gene segments were assigned by aligning CDR3 sequences to IMGT reference sequences. Each retained sequence needed at least a six-nucleotide match to both a V gene segment and a J gene segment. Rearrangements were called productive when the CDR3 lacked stop codons and stayed in frame with V and J; all others were non-productive. Following IMGT convention, CDR3 was defined as the stretch from the second conserved V-encoded cysteine up to the conserved J-encoded phenylalanine. In an earlier analysis of 500 to 650 of the donors, sequences lacking an unambiguous match to a single V gene segment were excluded. An earlier analysis of about 600 of the donors called V segments functional above 56.7% productive rearrangements and segregating when the between-donor standard deviation exceeded 5%. A statistical classification framework was built to diagnose cytomegalovirus status from the catalog of TCR beta chain sequences. In a later analysis, TCR nucleotide sequences were compared against IMGT/GENE-DB human TR gene sequences so that V and J genes could be assigned. The TCRdist pipeline was used in a later analysis to assign CDR3 sequences and most-parsimonious VDJ recombination scenarios. A later analysis defined each TCR beta chain by its CDR3 amino acid sequence plus V-gene family, and excluded reads lacking a unique V-gene family. As a way to deal with suspected cross-contamination and a sequencing artifact, a later analysis dropped roughly 620 nucleotide sequences that were highly shared and had low generation probability. In a later analysis, a clonal expansion index was calculated for each public chain from normalized within-repertoire ranks of inferred template counts. In a later analysis, generation probabilities were computed with a VDJ recombination model fitted to out-of-frame rearrangements, and the resulting probabilities were checked against IGoR. Hypergeometric tests were used in a later analysis to score TCR-TCR, TCR-HLA and TCR-CMV co-occurrence, with a repertoire-size bias correction applied to the TCR pairs. A later analysis estimated false discovery rates by permuting HLA or CMV assignments 20 times. In a later analysis, co-occurring TCRs were grouped with DBSCAN, and TCRdist sequence similarity was added when clustering was performed within HLA-allele-positive subsets. Repertoires with fewer than 30,000 or more than 120,000 public chains were left out of co-occurrence clustering, as were about 5 repertoires with anomalous nucleotide sharing. TCRdb took over this immuneACCESS table, retaining in-frame rearrangements with V and J assigned. Such tables are incomplete; in checked studies, under half of the missing clones stem from an unresolved V gene, and the remainder is unexplained. V, J and clone size derive from that table, while D and trimming were established from the DNA sequence. The table for this sample lists roughly 100,000 clones; around 80% of them were counted only once. The top ten hold about 6% of the sample.

The cohort consisted of 600 to 700 healthy bone marrow donors. At the time of sampling, all cohort members were nominally healthy, though unrecorded immune exposures were likely present. The donor tested CMV seronegative and was one of the 352 seronegative cohort members. Each donor provided a peripheral blood sample, and peripheral blood mononuclear cells were used for TCR beta sequencing. Genomic DNA extraction from the blood cell samples was performed with the Qiagen DNeasy Blood Extraction Kit. The material sequenced was PBMCs. The sequence joins TRBV10-1 to TRBJ2-1, and 10 junctional nucleotides match TRBD1. This TCR came from a male donor in good health and CMV-seronegative. The nucleotides read TGCGCCAGCAGTGAAATAGGGACAGGGGCGTACAATGAGCAGTTCTTC. This encodes CASSEIGTGAYNEQFF.